This is a list of T cell receptor beta chains from one sample in a study of CD8 T cells in Susac syndrome. TCRdb ran MiXCR on the immunoSEQ multiplex PCR reads and lists one entry per CDR3 protein. The repertoire consists of about 300,000 distinct CDR3 sequences, with approximately 90% occurring once and the leading ten covering approximately 0.065%. The sample comprised CD4+ T cells from PBMCs. The receptors were sampled from a human donor with multiple sclerosis. The conserved cysteine and the conserved F or W are not part of the CDR3 here. The order of the fields is V gene, CDR3 protein.

v_gene: TRBV5-1
CDR3aa: ASSLVTSGRAWDEQF

v_gene: TRBV7-9
CDR3aa: ASSLSPLREAQETQY

v_gene: TRBV6-2/TRBV6-3
CDR3aa: ATQENTEAF

v_gene: TRBV9
CDR3aa: ASSVELAGEVADTQY

v_gene: TRBV15
CDR3aa: ATSRGANRGIAGELF

v_gene: TRBV5-4
CDR3aa: ASSSGRLAYEQY

v_gene: TRBV20-1
CDR3aa: SALHGMGYGYT

v_gene: TRBV6-5
CDR3aa: ASSYSTRHEQY

v_gene: TRBV4-3
CDR3aa: ASSQAGAGRNYGYT

v_gene: TRBV2
CDR3aa: ASRVYSGYT

v_gene: TRBV5-1
CDR3aa: ASSLGRARTGELF

v_gene: TRBV4-3
CDR3aa: ASRRQGEIGELF

v_gene: TRBV10-3
CDR3aa: AISEARGPDQPQH

v_gene: TRBV7-2
CDR3aa: ASSLGRGVGTEAF

v_gene: TRBV4-3
CDR3aa: ASSQDTGWYEQY

v_gene: TRBV3-1
CDR3aa: ASSRTSGGADTQY

v_gene: TRBV19
CDR3aa: ASRTDRSSTEAF

v_gene: TRBV12-3/TRBV12-4
CDR3aa: ASNAAYSNQPQH

v_gene: TRBV2
CDR3aa: ASSVTENYGYT

v_gene: TRBV4-3
CDR3aa: ASSLMTDNEQF

v_gene: TRBV6-1
CDR3aa: ASWTTLYEQY

v_gene: TRBV5-4
CDR3aa: ASSLSSAGFGETQY

v_gene: TRBV2
CDR3aa: ASSAGTAYNQPQH

v_gene: TRBV12-3/TRBV12-4
CDR3aa: ASSLGQPRVNQPQH

v_gene: TRBV7-9
CDR3aa: ASSLVAENSPLH

v_gene: TRBV7-3
CDR3aa: ASSLMGRDTEAF